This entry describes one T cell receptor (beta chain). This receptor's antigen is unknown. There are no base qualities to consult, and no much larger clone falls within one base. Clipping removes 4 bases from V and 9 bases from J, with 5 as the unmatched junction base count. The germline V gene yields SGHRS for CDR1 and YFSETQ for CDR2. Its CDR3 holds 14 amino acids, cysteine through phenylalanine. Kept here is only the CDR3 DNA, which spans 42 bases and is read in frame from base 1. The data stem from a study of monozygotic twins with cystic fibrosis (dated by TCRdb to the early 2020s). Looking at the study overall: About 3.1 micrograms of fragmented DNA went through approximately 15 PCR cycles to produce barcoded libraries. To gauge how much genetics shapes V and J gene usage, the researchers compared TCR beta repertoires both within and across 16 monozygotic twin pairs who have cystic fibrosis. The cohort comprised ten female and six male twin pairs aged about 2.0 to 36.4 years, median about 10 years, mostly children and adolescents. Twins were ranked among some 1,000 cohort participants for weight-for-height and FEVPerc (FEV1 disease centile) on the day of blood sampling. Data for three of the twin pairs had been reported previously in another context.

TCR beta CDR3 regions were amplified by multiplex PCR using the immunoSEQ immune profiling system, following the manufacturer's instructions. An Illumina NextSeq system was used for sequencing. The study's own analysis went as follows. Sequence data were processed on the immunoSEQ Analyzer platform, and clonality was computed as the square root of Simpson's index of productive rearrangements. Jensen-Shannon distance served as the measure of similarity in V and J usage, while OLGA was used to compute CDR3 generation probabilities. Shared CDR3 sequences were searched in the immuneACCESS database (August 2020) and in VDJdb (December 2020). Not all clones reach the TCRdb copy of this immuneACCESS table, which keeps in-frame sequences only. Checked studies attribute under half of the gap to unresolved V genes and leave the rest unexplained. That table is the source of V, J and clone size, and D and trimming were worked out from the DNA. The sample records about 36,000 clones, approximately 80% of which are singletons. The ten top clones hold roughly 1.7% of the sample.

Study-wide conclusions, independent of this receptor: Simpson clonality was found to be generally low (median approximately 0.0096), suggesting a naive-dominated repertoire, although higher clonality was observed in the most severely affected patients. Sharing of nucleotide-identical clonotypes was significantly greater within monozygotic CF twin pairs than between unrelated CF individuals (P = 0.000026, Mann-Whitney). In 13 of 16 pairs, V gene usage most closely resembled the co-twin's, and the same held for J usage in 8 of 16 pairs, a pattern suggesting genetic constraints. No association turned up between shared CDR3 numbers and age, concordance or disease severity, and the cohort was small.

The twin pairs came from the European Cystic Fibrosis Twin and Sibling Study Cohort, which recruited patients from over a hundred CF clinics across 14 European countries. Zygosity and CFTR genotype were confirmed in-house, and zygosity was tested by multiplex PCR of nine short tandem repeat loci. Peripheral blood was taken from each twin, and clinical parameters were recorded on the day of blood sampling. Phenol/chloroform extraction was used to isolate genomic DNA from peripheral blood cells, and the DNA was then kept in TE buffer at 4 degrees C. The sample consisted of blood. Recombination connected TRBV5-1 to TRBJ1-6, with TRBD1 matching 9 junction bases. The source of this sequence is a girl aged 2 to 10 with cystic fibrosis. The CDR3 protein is CASSPWTGVSPLHF. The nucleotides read TGCGCCAGCAGCCCATGGACAGGGGTTTCACCCCTCCACTTT.